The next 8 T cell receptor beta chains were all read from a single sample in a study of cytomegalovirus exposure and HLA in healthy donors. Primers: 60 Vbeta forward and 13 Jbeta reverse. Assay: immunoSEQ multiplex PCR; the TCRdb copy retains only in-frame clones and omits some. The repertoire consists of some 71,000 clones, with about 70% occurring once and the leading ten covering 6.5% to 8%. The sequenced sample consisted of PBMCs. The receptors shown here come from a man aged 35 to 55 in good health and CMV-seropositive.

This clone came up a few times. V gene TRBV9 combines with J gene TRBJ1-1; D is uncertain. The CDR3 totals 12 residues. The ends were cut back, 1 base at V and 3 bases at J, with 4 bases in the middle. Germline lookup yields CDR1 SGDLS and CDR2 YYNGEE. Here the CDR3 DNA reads TGTGCCAGCAGCGTACAGGACACTGAAGCTTTCTTT. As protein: CASSVQDTEAFF. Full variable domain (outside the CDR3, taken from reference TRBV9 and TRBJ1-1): DSGVTQTPKHLITATGQRVTLRCSPRSGDLSVYWYQQSLDQGLQFLIQYYNGEERAKGNILERFSAQQFPDLHSELNLSSLELGDSALYFCASSVQDTEAFFGQGTRLTVV.

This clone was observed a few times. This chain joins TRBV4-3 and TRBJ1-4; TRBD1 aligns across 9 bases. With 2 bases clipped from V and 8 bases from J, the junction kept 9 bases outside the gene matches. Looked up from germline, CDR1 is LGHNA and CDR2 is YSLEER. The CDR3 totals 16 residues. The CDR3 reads CASSQRGTGNGEKLFF. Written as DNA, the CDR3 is TGCGCCAGCAGCCAACGCGGGACAGGGAATGGAGAAAAACTGTTTTTT.

The CDR3 loop reads CASSLPGTSYEQYF. CDR3 nucleotide sequence: TGTGCCAGCAGCTTGCCCGGGACAAGTTACGAGCAGTACTTC. V usage is TRBV13 and J usage is TRBJ2-7; D perhaps matches TRBD1 (6 bases). Germline V gene data show CDR1 as PRHDT and CDR2 as FYEKMQ (reference sequence). This CDR3 region has 14 residues. V was shortened by 3 bases and J by 4 bases, with 13 bases between the two germline ends.

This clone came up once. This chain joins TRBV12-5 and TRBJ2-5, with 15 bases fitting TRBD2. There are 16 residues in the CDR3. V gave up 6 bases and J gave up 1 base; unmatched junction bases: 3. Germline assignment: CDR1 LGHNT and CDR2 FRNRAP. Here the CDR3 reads CASGRGLAGGQETQYF. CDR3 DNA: TGTGCTAGTGGCCGGGGACTAGCGGGGGGCCAAGAGACCCAGTACTTC.

CDR3 region: CASRRGTEAFF. CDR3 nucleotides: TGTGCCAGCAGGCGCGGCACTGAAGCTTTCTTT. The V gene is TRBV6-1, the J gene TRBJ1-1; D ambiguous. Trimming shortened V by 6 bases and J by 4 bases, and 6 bases separated the two germline ends. CDR1 and CDR2 from the germline V gene are MNHNS and SASEGT. The CDR3 totals 11 residues.

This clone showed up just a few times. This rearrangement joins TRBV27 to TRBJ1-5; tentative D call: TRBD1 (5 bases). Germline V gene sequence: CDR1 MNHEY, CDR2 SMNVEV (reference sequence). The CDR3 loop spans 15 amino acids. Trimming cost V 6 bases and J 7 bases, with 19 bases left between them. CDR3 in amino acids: CASSLRSGGVQPQHF. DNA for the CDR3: TGTGCCAGCAGCCTACGATCGGGGGGGGTACAGCCCCAGCATTTT.

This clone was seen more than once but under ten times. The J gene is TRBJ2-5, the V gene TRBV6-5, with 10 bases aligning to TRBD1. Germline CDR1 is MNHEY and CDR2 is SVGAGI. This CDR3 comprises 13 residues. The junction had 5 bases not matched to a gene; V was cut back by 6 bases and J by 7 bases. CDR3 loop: CASSPGQGRTQYF. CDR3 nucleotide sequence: TGTGCCAGCAGCCCGGGACAGGGGAGGACCCAGTACTTC.

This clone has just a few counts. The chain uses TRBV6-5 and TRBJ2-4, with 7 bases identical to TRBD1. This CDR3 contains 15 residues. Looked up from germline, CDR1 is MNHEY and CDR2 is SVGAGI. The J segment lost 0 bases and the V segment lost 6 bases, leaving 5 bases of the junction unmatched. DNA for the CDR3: TGTGCCAGCAGCGCGCAGGGGGTAGCCAAAAACATTCAGTACTTC. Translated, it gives CASSAQGVAKNIQYF.